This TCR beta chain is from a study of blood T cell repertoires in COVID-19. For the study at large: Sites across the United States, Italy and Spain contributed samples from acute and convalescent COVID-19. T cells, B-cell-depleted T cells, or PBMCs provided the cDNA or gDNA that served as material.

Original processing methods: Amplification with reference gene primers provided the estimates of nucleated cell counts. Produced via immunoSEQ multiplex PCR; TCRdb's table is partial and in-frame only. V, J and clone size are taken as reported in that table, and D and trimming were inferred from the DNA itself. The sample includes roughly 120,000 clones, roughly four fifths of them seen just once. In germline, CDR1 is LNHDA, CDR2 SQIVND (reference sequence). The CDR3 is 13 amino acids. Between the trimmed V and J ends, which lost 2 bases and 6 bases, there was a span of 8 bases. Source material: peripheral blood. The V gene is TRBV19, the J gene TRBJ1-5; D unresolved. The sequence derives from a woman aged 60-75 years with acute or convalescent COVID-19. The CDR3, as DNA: TGTGCCAGTAGTATACGAGGCGCTCAGCCCCAGCATTTT. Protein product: CASSIRGAQPQHF.